This T cell receptor (beta chain) comes out of a study of CD8+ T cells in alopecia areata (dated by TCRdb to the late 2010s). Some background on the complete study: The treated patients, all with moderate-to-severe alopecia areata, were enrolled in an open-label pilot trial of oral tofacitinib given at 5 to 10 mg twice daily. Tofacitinib was given for 6 to 18 months, followed by 6 months of follow-up off drug to assess delayed response and recurrence. For the treated patients, the SALT score, which quantifies what percentage of scalp surface area is affected, served as the measure of disease severity. The study used high-throughput TCRbeta sequencing to examine T cell clonal expansion in alopecia areata, in both the C3H/HeJ mouse model and human patients. Scalp tissue and sorted CD4+ and CD8+ peripheral blood T cells from patchy and totalis/universalis alopecia areata patients and from healthy controls were covered by human TCRbeta sequencing. Tofacitinib-treated patients had biopsies at baseline and at 4 and 24 weeks of treatment, with a later scalp biopsy in several patients. Clonality in the scalp was compared among normal scalp (n=4), patchy alopecia areata scalp (n=8), and alopecia totalis/universalis scalp (n=8). RNA was obtained with the PAXgene miRNA kit for fixed scalp, the miRNeasy kit for PBMCs, and the RNeasy kit for mouse skin. immunoSEQ multiplex PCR using 35 Vbeta forward primers and 13 Jbeta reverse primers was used to amplify TCRbeta CDR3 regions. Findings and caveats that apply to the study as a whole: Because the treated cohort was small and had just a single nonresponder, larger studies are needed to establish links between baseline CD8+ expansion and response. Tofacitinib significantly decreased scalp clonality and the number of expanded CD8+ clones among the top 100 scalp clones. Many expanded lesional clones were found to persist in scalp and blood during tofacitinib treatment, and relapse after treatment cessation may be partly explained by this persistence. Unlike mouse skin, which is dominated by gammadelta T cells, normal human skin has resident alphabeta T cells that are also sequenced, and this complicates analysis of the scalp TCR repertoire. TCR sequences shared between patients were less clear than in mice, possibly partly because of HLA diversity in the patient population. Compared with normal scalp, lesional scalp, particularly in alopecia totalis/universalis, had higher clonality and more expanded CD8+ clones, which suggests antigenic drive.

Explained via the paper, the treatment or condition label denotes: oral pan-JAK inhibitor, 5-10 mg twice daily. From alopecia areata patients, peripheral blood was collected along with lesional scalp punch biopsies. PBMCs were isolated by density centrifugation and stained for CD3, CD4 and CD8, after which CD4+ and CD8+ T cells were sorted on a FACSAria. The CDR3 sequence holds 13 residues, the cysteine and phenylalanine included. CDR3 DNA only is kept here, 39 bases in frame from base 1. In the germline V gene, CDR1 corresponds to SNHLY and CDR2 to FYNNEI. V is pared back by 6 bases and J by 3 bases, with 12 bases lying between the germline termini. Libraries were constructed by the immunoSEQ multiplex PCR assay. To provide template for TCR sequencing, every sample had RNA extracted and reverse transcribed into cDNA. SuperScript III was used for first-strand cDNA synthesis, primed with a 2:1 mix of oligo-dT and random hexamers. A synthetic immune receptor repertoire was used to assess amplification bias, and residual bias was removed computationally. The published analysis was carried out like this. Raw reads were preprocessed to remove errors, and CDR3 was defined according to IMGT conventions as the region from the conserved cysteine to phenylalanine. To get clonality, Shannon entropy was normalized by log2 of the number of productive unique TCRs and the result was subtracted from 1. CD4 or CD8 identity of scalp clones was inferred by cross-referencing scalp TCRbeta sequences with sorted blood CD4 and CD8 repertoires. TCRdb's version of the immuneACCESS table is confined to in-frame rearrangements and falls short of the full clone set. An unresolved V gene accounts for under half of the shortfall where checked; the remainder is of unknown origin. V and J calls and clone size are those listed in that table; D and trimming were worked out from the DNA. The sample profile shows some 100,000 clones; 60% of them were found once. 15% to 20% of the sample is held by the ten biggest clonotypes.

A remark on this clone: Its binding antigen is unknown. Base qualities are not provided; no much larger clone lies one nucleotide away.

Sequenced material: CD8+ T cells sorted from blood, taken between weeks 55 and 65, from a patient treated with tofacitinib. The chain is assembled from TRBV2 and TRBJ2-7; the D gene cannot be resolved reliably. This receptor was taken from a human donor with alopecia areata. The nucleotide sequence is given as TGTGCCAGCAGAGTCCAAACCATCTACGAGCAGTACTTC. Its coded protein is CASRVQTIYEQYF.